These 18 T cell receptor beta chains were all obtained from the same sample, sequenced in a study of T cell repertoires in cytomegalovirus infection. Their antigens remain unidentified. TCRdb redid the calling of the reads with MiXCR, one entry per CDR3 protein. The table has some 700,000 distinct CDR3 sequences, about 33% seen once. The specimen was cultured PBMCs, collected from culture after CMV antigen stimulation. The receptors were gathered from a human donor in good health (CMV status not recorded). Some clones in this sample may be carry-over from other donors' samples.

This clonotype was counted a few times. This sequence may be a read error, since a much larger clone differs from it by one base. V gene TRBV7-2 combines with J gene TRBJ2-3; 11 bases are shared with TRBD2. The CDR3 covers 16 residues. The germline CDR1 and CDR2 sequences are SGHTA and FQGNSA. The trim removed 4 bases at V and 2 bases at J, leaving 5 bases unmatched. CDR3 DNA: TGTGCCAGCAGCTCCCGACTAGCGGGGTTCACAGATACGCAGTATTTT. Protein: CASSSRLAGFTDTQYF.

In this sample, this clonotype turned up many times. The chain uses TRBV7-2 and TRBJ2-3; no clear D gene. Germline assignment: CDR1 SGHTA and CDR2 FQGNSA. V was pared by 5 bases and J by 2 bases, with 14 bases between. This CDR3 has 15 residues. As DNA, the CDR3 is TGTGCCAGCAGCCCCAGAGGTCAGATCACAGATACGCAGTATTTT. It encodes CASSPRGQITDTQYF.

The gene calls are TRBV7-6 and TRBJ2-2; 9 bases fit TRBD2. Germline V gene sequence: CDR1 SGHVS, CDR2 FNYEAQ. The CDR3 loop spans 18 amino acids. Trimming at V came to 5 bases and at J to 6 bases, leaving 16 bases not matched to a gene. In nucleotides, the CDR3 is TGTGCCAGCAGCAAAGACCCTTTAGCGGGAGTGTTAGCCGGGGAGCTGTTTTTT. Its protein is CASSKDPLAGVLAGELFF.

This clonotype was detected ten times or more. The chain employs TRBV7-2 and TRBJ2-1, with 7 bases fitting TRBD1. The V segment lost 2 bases and the J segment 4 bases; nucleotides outside the gene matches: 8. Germline assignment: CDR1 SGHTA and CDR2 FQGNSA. The CDR3 runs 16 residues. DNA for the CDR3: TGTGCCAGCAGCTTATCCCCCGGACAGGCGTACAATGAGCAGTTCTTC. Protein sequence: CASSLSPGQAYNEQFF.

CDR3 nucleotides: TGCGCCAGCTCTCCTTATTTCTGGGACAGGAATTACGAGCAGTACTTC. Protein product: CASSPYFWDRNYEQYF. The gene calls are TRBV4-1 and TRBJ2-7, with 8 bases that match TRBD1. CDR3 size: 16 residues. V lost 8 bases, J lost 4 bases, and 16 bases stayed unmatched. The germline CDR1 and CDR2 sequences are MGHRA and YSYEKL.

This clonotype was picked up many times. The chain is built from TRBV11-2 and TRBJ1-4; D not resolved. The V end lost 0 bases, the J end lost 3 bases, and 5 bases lay between the germline ends. Germline assignment: CDR1 SGHAT and CDR2 FQNNGV. The CDR3 is 14 amino acids. This CDR3 is CASSLEGANEKLFF. The CDR3 DNA is TGTGCCAGCAGCTTAGAGGGTGCTAATGAAAAACTGTTTTTT.

This clonotype came up a few times. V is TRBV12-3 or TRBV12-4 and J is TRBJ2-1; D is unresolved. The CDR3 extends over 15 amino acids. Trimming took off 4 bases at V and 0 bases at J, with 10 bases between the two ends. CDR3 loop: CASSWKQSSYNEQFF. For the CDR3, the DNA is TGTGCCAGCAGTTGGAAGCAGAGCTCCTACAATGAGCAGTTCTTC.

This clonotype was found many times. V is TRBV7-2 and J is TRBJ1-1, with D hard to call. The CDR3 contains 14 residues. CDR1 is SGHTA and CDR2 is FQGNSA in the germline V gene. The ends were cut back, 5 bases at V and 4 bases at J, with 14 bases in the middle. The CDR3 nucleotides read TGTGCCAGCAGCCCCCCCCTAACGGGCACTGAAGCTTTCTTT. Its protein is CASSPPLTGTEAFF. The entire variable domain, with the rest obtained from reference TRBV7-2 and TRBJ1-1, is as follows: GAGVSQSPSNKVTEKGKDVELRCDPISGHTALYWYRQSLGQGLEFLIYFQGNSAPDKSGLPSDRFSAERTGGSVSTLTIQRTQQEDSAVYLCASSPPLTGTEAFFGQGTRLTVV.

This clonotype has only a few counts. This chain joins TRBV11-2 and TRBJ2-5, with D maybe TRBD1 (5 bases). The germline CDR1 and CDR2 sequences are SGHAT and FQNNGV. This CDR3 is 15 amino acids long. V lost 4 bases and J 5 bases, leaving 17 bases between the germline ends. The CDR3 reads CASSSGFLKGETQYF. The CDR3 region has the DNA TGTGCCAGCAGCTCAGGGTTTTTAAAGGGGGAGACCCAGTACTTC. Complete variable domain (other parts from reference TRBV11-2 and TRBJ2-5): EAGVAQSPRYKIIEKRQSVAFWCNPISGHATLYWYQQILGQGPKLLIQFQNNGVVDDSQLPKDRFSAERLKGVDSTLKIQPAKLEDSAVYLCASSSGFLKGETQYFGPGTRLLVL.

The chain recombines TRBV11-1 with TRBJ1-1; D gene ambiguous. Trimming pared 3 bases from V and 4 bases from J, leaving 12 bases between. Germline lookup yields CDR1 SGHAT and CDR2 FQDESV (reference sequence). The CDR3 consists of 14 residues. The CDR3 loop is CASSFRQEGTEAFF. The CDR3 nucleotides read TGTGCCAGCAGCTTCCGGCAAGAGGGCACTGAAGCTTTCTTT.

This chain connects TRBV18 to TRBJ2-1; D is unresolved. Trimming took 3 bases from V and 13 from J, leaving 13 bases between them. Per the germline V gene, CDR1 is KGHSH and CDR2 is LQKENI. The CDR3 has 12 residues. DNA for the CDR3: TGTGCCAGCTCACCCATAAGGAAGCTCCAGTTCTTC. This encodes CASSPIRKLQFF. Complete variable domain (other parts from reference TRBV18 and TRBJ2-1): NAGVMQNPRHLVRRRGQEARLRCSPMKGHSHVYWYRQLPEEGLKFMVYLQKENIIDESGMPKERFSAEFPKEGPSILRIQQVVRGDSAAYFCASSPIRKLQFFGPGTRLTVL.

This clonotype showed up many times. The chain is built from TRBV7-2 and TRBJ1-4; D call uncertain. The CDR3 is made up of 14 amino acids. V lost 3 bases, J lost 2 bases, and 7 bases lay in between. Germline V CDR1 and CDR2: SGHTA, FQGNSA. Here the CDR3 DNA reads TGTGCCAGCAGCTTTGGATTCACTAATGAAAAACTGTTTTTT. Translated, it gives CASSFGFTNEKLFF.

This clonotype was observed a single time. Here the CDR3 DNA reads TGTGCCAGCAGTCCAGGCCCCCACAGGGGGGAATCGTACGAGCAGTACTTC. Translated: CASSPGPHRGESYEQYF. The V and J genes are TRBV12-3 or TRBV12-4 and TRBJ2-7; TRBD1 agrees at 8 bases. The CDR3 totals 17 residues. V was pared by 5 bases and J by 4 bases, with 16 bases of the junction left unmatched.

J is TRBJ2-1 and V is TRBV6-1; D not resolved. The germline V and J ends were trimmed by 5 bases and 4 bases, with 12 bases remaining between them. The V gene's germline CDR1 is MNHNS and CDR2 SASEGT. The CDR3 has 14 residues. The CDR3 reads CASSLAPVYNEQFF. In nucleotides, the CDR3 is TGTGCCAGCAGTCTGGCCCCGGTTTACAATGAGCAGTTCTTC.

This clonotype has just a few counts. The chain couples TRBV6-2 or TRBV6-3 to TRBJ2-7, with a possible D match to TRBD2 (6 bases). CDR3 length: 14 residues. Between the trimmed V and J ends, which lost 6 bases and 3 bases, there was a span of 15 bases. Germline assignment: CDR1 MNHEY and CDR2 SVGEGT. The CDR3 coding sequence is TGTGCCAGCAGCCGTAGCGGATTTGACTACGAGCAGTACTTC. Translated: CASSRSGFDYEQYF.

The chain employs TRBV5-1 and TRBJ1-6, with a weak D call TRBD1 (6 bases). From germline, CDR1 is SGHRS and CDR2 YFSETQ. V lost 0 bases and J lost 9, with 10 bases in between. This CDR3 has 14 residues. The CDR3 loop is CASSLVQGGSPLHF. For the CDR3, the DNA is TGCGCCAGCAGCTTGGTACAGGGTGGTTCACCCCTCCACTTT.

This clonotype was counted only a few times. The V gene is TRBV30, the J gene TRBJ2-2, with a tentative D call TRBD2 (5 bases). The CDR3 sequence is 16 residues long. Germline V CDR1 and CDR2: GTSNPN, SVGIG (reference sequence). V gave up 0 bases and J gave up 2 bases, with 13 bases separating them. In DNA, the CDR3 is TGTGCCTGGAGTGTTCATAGAGCGGTTAACACCGGGGAGCTGTTTTTT. Protein sequence: CAWSVHRAVNTGELFF.

This chain links TRBV20-1 with TRBJ1-1, with unresolved D. The V gene's germline CDR1 is DFQATT and CDR2 SNEGSKA (reference sequence). V lost 3 bases, J lost 1 base, and 12 bases lay in between. This CDR3 has 14 residues. CDR3 residues: CSASLPPGNTEAFF. The CDR3, as DNA: TGCAGTGCTAGTCTTCCTCCGGGGAACACTGAAGCTTTCTTT.